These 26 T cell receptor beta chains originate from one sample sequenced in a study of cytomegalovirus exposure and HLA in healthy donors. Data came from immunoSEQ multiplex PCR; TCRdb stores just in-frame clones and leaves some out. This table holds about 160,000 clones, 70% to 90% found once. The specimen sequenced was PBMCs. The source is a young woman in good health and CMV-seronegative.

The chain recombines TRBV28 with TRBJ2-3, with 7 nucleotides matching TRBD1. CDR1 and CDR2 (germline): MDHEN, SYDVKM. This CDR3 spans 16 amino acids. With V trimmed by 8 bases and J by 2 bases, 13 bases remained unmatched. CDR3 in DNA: TGTGCCAGCCATCCCCCAAGCAGGGGGTACACAGATACGCAGTATTTT. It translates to CASHPPSRGYTDTQYF.

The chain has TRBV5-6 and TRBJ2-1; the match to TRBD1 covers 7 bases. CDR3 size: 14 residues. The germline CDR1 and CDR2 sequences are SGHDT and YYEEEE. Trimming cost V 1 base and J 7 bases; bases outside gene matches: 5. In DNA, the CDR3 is TGTGCCAGCAGCTTGACAAGGGGGCAAAATGAGCAGTTCTTC. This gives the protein CASSLTRGQNEQFF.

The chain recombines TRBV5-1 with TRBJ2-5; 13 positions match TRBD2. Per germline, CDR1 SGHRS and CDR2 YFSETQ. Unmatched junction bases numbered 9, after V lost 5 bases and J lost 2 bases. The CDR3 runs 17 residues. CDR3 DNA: TGCGCCAGCAGTAAAAGGTGGGGACTAGCGGGGCAAGAGACCCAGTACTTC. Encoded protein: CASSKRWGLAGQETQYF.

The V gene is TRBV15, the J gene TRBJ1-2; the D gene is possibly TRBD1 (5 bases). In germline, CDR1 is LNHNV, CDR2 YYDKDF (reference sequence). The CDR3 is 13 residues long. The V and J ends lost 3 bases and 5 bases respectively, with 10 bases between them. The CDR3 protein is CATSSGGTYGYTF. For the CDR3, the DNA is TGTGCCACCAGCAGTGGCGGGACGTATGGCTACACCTTC.

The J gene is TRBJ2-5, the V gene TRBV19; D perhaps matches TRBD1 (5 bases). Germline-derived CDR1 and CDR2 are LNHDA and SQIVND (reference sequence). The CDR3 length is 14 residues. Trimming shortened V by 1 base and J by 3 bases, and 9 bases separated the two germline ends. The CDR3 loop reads CASSIVLGEETQYF. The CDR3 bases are TGTGCCAGTAGTATAGTTCTAGGGGAAGAGACCCAGTACTTC.

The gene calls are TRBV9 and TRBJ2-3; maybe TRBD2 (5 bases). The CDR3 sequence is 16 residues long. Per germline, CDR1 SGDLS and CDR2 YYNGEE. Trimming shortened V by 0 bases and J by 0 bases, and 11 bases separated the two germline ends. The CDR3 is CASSVGELWSTDTQYF. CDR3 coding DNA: TGTGCCAGCAGCGTAGGGGAGCTTTGGAGCACAGATACGCAGTATTTT.

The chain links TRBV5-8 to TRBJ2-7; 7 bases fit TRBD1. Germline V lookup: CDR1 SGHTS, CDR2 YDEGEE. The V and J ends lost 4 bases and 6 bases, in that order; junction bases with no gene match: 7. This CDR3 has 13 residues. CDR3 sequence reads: CASSRQGFGEQYF. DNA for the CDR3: TGTGCCAGCAGCAGACAGGGATTCGGCGAGCAGTACTTC.

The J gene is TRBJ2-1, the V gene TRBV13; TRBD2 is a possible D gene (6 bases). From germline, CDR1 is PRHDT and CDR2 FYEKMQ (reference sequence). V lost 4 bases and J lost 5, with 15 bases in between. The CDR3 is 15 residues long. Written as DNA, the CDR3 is TGTGCCAGCAGCTCGGGCGGGACGGGGAACAATGAGCAGTTCTTC. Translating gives CASSSGGTGNNEQFF. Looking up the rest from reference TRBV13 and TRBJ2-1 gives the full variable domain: AAGVIQSPRHLIKEKRETATLKCYPIPRHDTVYWYQQGPGQDPQFLISFYEKMQSDKGSIPDRFSAQQFSDYHSELNMSSLELGDSALYFCASSSGGTGNNEQFFGPGTRLTVL.

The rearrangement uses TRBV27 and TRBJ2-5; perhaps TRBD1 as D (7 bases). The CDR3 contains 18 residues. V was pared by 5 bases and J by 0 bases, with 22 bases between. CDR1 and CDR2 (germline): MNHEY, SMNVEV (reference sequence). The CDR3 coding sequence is TGTGCCAGCAGTCTACTTGGACAGGTTGGGGGGTACCAAGAGACCCAGTACTTC. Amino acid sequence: CASSLLGQVGGYQETQYF.

CDR3 in DNA: TGTGCTAGTGGTTTGGTACTAGCGGGAGTTGTGCCAGAGCAGTTCTTC. Translation gives CASGLVLAGVVPEQFF. V is TRBV12-5 and J is TRBJ2-1; 11 bases agree with TRBD2. The CDR3 loop spans 16 amino acids. Per germline, CDR1 LGHNT and CDR2 FRNRAP. The V segment lost 0 bases and the J segment 10 bases; nucleotides outside the gene matches: 8.

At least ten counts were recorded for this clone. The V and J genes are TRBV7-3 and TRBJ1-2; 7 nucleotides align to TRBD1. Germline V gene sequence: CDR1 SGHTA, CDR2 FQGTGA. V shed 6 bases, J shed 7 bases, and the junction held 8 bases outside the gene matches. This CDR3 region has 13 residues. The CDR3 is CASSLGGASGYTF. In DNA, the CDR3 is TGTGCCAGCAGTTTAGGGGGCGCATCTGGCTACACCTTC. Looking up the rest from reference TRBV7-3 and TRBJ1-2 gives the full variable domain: GAGVSQTPSNKVTEKGKYVELRCDPISGHTALYWYRQSLGQGPEFLIYFQGTGAADDSGLPNDRFFAVRPEGSVSTLKIQRTERGDSAVYLCASSLGGASGYTFGSGTRLTVV.

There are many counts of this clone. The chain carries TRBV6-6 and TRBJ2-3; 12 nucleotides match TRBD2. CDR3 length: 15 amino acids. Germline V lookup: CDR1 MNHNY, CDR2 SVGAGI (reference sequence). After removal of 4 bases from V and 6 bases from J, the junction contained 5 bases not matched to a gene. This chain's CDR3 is CASSFTSGRTDTQYF. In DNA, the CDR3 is TGTGCCAGCAGTTTCACTAGCGGGAGGACCGATACGCAGTATTTT.

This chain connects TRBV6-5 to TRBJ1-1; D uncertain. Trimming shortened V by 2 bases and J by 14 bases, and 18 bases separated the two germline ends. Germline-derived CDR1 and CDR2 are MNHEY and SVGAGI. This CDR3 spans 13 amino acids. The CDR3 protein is CASSYVVSGNRFF. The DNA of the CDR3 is TGTGCCAGCAGTTACGTAGTGTCGGGGAATCGCTTCTTT.

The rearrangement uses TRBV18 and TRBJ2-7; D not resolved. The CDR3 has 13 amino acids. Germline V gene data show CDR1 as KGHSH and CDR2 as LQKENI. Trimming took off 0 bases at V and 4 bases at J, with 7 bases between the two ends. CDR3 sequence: CASSPPGLYEQYF. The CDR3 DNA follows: TGTGCCAGCTCACCACCTGGCTTATACGAGCAGTACTTC.

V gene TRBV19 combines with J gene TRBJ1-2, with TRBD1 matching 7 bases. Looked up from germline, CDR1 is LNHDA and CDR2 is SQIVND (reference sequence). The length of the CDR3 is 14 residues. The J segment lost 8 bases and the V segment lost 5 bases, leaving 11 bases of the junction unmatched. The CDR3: CASSVDRVREGYTF. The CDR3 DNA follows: TGTGCCAGTAGTGTCGACAGGGTGAGGGAAGGCTACACCTTC.

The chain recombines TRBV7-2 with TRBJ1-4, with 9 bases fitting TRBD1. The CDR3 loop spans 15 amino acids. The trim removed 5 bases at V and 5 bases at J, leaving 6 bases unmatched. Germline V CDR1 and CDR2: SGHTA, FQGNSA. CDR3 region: CASSVRQGVNEKLFF. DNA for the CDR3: TGTGCCAGCAGCGTCCGACAGGGGGTAAATGAAAAACTGTTTTTT. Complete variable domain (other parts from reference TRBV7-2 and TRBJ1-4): GAGVSQSPSNKVTEKGKDVELRCDPISGHTALYWYRQSLGQGLEFLIYFQGNSAPDKSGLPSDRFSAERTGGSVSTLTIQRTQQEDSAVYLCASSVRQGVNEKLFFGSGTQLSVL.

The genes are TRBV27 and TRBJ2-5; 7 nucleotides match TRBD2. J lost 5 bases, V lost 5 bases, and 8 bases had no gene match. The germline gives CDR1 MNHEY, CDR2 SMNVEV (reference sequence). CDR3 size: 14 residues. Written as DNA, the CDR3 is TGTGCCAGCAGTCCCTGGGGGGGTAGGGAGACCCAGTACTTC. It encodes CASSPWGGRETQYF.

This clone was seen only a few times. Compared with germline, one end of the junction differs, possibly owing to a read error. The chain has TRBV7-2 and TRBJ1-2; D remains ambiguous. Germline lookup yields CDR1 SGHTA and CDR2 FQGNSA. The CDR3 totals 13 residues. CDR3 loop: CASNPTGNARTSF. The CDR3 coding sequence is TGTGCCAGCAACCCTACCGGGAATGCCCGCACCTCCTTC. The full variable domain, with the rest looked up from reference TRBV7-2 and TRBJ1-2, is GAGVSQSPSNKVTEKGKDVELRCDPISGHTALYWYRQSLGQGLEFLIYFQGNSAPDKSGLPSDRFSAERTGGSVSTLTIQRTQQEDSAVYLCASNPTGNARTSFGSGTRLTVV.

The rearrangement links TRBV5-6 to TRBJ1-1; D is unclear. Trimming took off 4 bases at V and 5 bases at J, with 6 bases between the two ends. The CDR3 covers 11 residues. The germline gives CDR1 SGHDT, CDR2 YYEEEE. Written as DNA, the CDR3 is TGTGCCAGCAGCCTAGGAACTGAAGCTTTCTTT. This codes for CASSLGTEAFF.

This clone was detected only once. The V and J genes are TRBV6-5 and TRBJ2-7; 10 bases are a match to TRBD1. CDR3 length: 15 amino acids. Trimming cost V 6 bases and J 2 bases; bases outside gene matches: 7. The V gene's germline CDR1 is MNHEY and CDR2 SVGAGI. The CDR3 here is CASSPDGQGAYEQYF. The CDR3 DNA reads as TGTGCCAGCAGCCCCGACGGACAGGGGGCCTACGAGCAGTACTTC.

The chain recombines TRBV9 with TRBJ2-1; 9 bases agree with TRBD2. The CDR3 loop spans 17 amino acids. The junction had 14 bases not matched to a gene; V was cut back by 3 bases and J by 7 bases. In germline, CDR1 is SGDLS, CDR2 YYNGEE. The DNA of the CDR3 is TGTGCCAGCAGCGCCCTGATTGGCGGGAGGGCAGGGAATGAGCAGTTCTTC. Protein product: CASSALIGGRAGNEQFF.

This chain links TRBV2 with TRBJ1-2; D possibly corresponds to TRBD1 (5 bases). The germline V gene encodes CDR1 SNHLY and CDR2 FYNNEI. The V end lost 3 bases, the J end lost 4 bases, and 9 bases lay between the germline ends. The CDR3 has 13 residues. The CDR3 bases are TGTGCCAGCAGTGATACAGGTCTCTATGGCTACACCTTC. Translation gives CASSDTGLYGYTF. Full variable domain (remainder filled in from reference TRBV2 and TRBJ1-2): EPEVTQTPSHQVTQMGQEVILRCVPISNHLYFYWYRQILGQKVEFLVSFYNNEISEKSEIFDDQFSVERPDGSNFTLKIRSTKLEDSAMYFCASSDTGLYGYTFGSGTRLTVV.

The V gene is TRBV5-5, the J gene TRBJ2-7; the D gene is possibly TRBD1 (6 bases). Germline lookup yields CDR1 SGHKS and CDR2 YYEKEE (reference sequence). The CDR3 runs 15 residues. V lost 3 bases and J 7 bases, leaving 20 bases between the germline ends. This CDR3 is CASSWTVRGTREQYF. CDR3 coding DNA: TGTGCCAGCAGCTGGACGGTCAGGGGAACGCGAGAGCAGTACTTC.

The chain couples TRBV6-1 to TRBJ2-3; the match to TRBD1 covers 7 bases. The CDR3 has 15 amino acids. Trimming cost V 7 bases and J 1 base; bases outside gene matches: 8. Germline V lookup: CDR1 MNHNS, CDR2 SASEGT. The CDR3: CASKITGVGTDTQYF. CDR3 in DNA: TGTGCCAGCAAAATAACAGGGGTCGGCACAGATACGCAGTATTTT.

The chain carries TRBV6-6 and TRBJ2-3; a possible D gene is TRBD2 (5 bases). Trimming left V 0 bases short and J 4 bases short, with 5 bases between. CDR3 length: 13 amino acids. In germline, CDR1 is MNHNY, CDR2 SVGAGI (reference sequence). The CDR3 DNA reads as TGTGCCAGCAGTTACTCGAGGGCAGATACGCAGTATTTT. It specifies CASSYSRADTQYF.

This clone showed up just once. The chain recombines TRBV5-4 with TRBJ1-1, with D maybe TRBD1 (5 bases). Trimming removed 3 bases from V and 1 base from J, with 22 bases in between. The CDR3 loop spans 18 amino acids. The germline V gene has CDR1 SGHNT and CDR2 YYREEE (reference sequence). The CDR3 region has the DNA TGTGCCAGCAGCTATGGAACCCTTTTGGGGCGGACGAACACTGAAGCTTTCTTT. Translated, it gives CASSYGTLLGRTNTEAFF.